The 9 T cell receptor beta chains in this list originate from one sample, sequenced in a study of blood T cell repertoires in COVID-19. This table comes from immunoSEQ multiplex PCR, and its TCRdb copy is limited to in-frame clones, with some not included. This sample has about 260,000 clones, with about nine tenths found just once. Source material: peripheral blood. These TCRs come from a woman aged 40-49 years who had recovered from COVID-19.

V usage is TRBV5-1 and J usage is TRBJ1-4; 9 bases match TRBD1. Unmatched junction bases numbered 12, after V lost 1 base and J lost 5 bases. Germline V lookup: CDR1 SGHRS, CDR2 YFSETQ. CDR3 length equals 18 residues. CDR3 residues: CASSLTGGQGPSNEKLFF. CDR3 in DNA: TGCGCCAGCAGCTTGACAGGGGGCCAAGGGCCATCGAATGAAAAACTGTTTTTT.

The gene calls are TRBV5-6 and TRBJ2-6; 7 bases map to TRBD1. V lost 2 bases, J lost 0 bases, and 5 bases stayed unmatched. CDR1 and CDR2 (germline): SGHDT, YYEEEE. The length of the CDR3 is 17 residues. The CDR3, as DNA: TGTGCCAGCAGCTTCCGGGACAGCCGCTCTGGGGCCAACGTCCTGACTTTC. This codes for CASSFRDSRSGANVLTF.

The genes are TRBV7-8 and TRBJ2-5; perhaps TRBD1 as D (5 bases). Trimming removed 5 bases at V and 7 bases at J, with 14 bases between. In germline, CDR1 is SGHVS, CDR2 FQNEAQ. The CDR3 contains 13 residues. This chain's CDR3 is CASSPTAQGTQYF. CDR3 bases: TGTGCCAGCAGCCCGACCGCGCAGGGGACCCAGTACTTC.

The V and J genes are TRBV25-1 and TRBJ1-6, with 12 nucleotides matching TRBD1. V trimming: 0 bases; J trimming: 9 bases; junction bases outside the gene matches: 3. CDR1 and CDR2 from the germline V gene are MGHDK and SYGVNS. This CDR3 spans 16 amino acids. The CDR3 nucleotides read TGTGCCAGCAGTGAATATGGGACAGGGGGCCGTTCACCCCTCCACTTT. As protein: CASSEYGTGGRSPLHF.

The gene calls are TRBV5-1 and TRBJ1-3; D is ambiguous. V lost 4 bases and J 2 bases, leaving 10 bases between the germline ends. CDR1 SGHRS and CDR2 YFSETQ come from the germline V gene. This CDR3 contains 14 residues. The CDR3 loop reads CASSAASPGNTIYF. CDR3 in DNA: TGCGCCAGCAGCGCAGCGTCCCCTGGAAACACCATATATTTT. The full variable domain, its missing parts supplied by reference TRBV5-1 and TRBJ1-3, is KAGVTQTPRYLIKTRGQQVTLSCSPISGHRSVSWYQQTPGQGLQFLFEYFSETQRNKGNFPGRFSGRQFSNSRSEMNVSTLELGDSALYLCASSAASPGNTIYFGEGSWLTVV.

The CDR3 nucleotides read TGTGCCAGTAGTTTCGGGACAGGGGGGGCCAAAAACATTCAGTACTTC. The encoded protein is CASSFGTGGAKNIQYF. This chain uses TRBV19 with TRBJ2-4, with 11 bases fitting TRBD1. The CDR3 has 16 amino acids. V shed 5 bases and J 1 base; nucleotides not matched to a gene: 4. Germline-derived CDR1 and CDR2 are LNHDA and SQIVND (reference sequence).

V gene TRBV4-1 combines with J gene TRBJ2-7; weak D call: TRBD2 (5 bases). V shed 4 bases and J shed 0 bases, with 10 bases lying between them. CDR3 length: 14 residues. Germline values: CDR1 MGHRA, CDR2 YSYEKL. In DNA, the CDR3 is TGCGCCAGCAGCCCTGGCGACTACTCCTACGAGCAGTACTTC. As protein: CASSPGDYSYEQYF.

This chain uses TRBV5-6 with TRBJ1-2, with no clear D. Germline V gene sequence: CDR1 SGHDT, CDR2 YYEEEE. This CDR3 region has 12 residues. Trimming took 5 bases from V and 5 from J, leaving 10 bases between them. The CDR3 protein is CASSSDTYGYTF. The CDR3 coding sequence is TGTGCCAGCAGTTCCGACACTTATGGCTACACCTTC.

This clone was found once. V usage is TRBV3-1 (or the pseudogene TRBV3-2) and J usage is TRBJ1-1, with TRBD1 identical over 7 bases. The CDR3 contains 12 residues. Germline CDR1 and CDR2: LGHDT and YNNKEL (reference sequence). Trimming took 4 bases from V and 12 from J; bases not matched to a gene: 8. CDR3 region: CASSRRTGSTFF. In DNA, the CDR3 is TGTGCCAGCAGCCGAAGGACAGGTTCGACTTTCTTT.